Sequencing of this TCR beta chain was carried out in a study of blood T cell repertoires in COVID-19. The overall study: COVID-19 samples collected from the United States, Italy and Spain covered acute and convalescent phases. The analysed material was cDNA or gDNA that came from T cells, B-cell-depleted T cells, or PBMCs.

In its sample, this clone was seen a few times. CDR3 size: 15 residues. With V trimmed by 3 bases and J by 5 bases, 9 bases remained unmatched. Germline V gene lookup returns CDR1 SGHNT and CDR2 YYREEE (reference sequence). Per the study methods: Researchers report that nucleated cell counts were estimated from reference gene primer amplification. TCRdb's copy holds only in-frame clones and misses some; the assay was immunoSEQ multiplex PCR. That table is the source of V, J and clone size, and D and trimming were worked out from the DNA. Of over 250,000 clones listed, approximately 83% are singletons.

The V gene is TRBV5-4, the J gene TRBJ2-7, with 9 bases lining up with TRBD1. This TCR was sampled from a woman between 45 and 65 years old who had recovered from COVID-19. Material: peripheral blood. The CDR3, as DNA: TGTGCCAGCAGCTCCCCCGGGACAGGGCCCCACGAGCAGTACTTC. This translates into CASSSPGTGPHEQYF.